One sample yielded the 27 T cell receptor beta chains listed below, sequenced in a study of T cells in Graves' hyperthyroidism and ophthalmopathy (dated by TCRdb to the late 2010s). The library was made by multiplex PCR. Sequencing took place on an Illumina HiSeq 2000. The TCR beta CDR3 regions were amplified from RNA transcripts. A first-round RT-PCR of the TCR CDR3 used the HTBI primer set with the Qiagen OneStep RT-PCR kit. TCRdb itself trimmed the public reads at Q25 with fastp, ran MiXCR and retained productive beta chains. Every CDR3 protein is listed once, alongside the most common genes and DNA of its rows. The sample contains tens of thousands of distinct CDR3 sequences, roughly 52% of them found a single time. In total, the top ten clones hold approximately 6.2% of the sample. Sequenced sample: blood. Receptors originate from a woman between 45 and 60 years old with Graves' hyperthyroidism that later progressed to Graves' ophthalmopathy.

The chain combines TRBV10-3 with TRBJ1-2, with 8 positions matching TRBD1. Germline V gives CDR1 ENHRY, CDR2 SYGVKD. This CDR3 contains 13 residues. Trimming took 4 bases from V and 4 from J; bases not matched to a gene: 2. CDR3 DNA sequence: TGTGCCATCAGTGCGGGACAGGTCTATGGCTACACCTTC. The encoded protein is CAISAGQVYGYTF.

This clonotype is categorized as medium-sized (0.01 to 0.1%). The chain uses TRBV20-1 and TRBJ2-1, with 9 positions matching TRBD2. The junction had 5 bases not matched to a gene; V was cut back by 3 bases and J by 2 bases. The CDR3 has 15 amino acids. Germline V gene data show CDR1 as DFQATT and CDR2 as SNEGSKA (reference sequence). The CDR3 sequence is CSARESGRTYNEQFF. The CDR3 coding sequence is TGCAGTGCTAGGGAAAGCGGGAGGACCTACAATGAGCAGTTCTTC.

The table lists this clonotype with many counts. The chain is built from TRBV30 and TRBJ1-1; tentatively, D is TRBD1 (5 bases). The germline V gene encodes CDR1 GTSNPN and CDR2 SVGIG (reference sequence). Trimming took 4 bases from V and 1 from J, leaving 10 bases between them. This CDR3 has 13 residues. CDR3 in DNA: TGTGCCTGGAATAGAAGGGGGAACACTGAAGCTTTCTTT. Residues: CAWNRRGNTEAFF. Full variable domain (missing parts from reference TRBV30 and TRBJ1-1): SQTIHQWPATLVQPVGSPLSLECTVEGTSNPNLYWYRQAAGRGLQLLFYSVGIGQISSEVPQNLSASRPQDRQFILSSKKLLLSDSGFYLCAWNRRGNTEAFFGQGTRLTVV.

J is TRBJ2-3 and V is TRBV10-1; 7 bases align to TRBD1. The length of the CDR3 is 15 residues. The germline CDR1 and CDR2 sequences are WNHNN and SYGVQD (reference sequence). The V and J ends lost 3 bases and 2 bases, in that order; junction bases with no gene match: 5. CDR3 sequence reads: CASSDLRGTTDTQYF. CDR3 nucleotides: TGCGCCAGCAGTGATCTCAGGGGGACCACAGATACGCAGTATTTT.

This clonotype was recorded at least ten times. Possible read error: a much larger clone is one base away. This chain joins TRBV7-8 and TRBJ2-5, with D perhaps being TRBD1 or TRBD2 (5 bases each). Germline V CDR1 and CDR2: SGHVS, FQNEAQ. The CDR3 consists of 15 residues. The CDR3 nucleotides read TGTGCCAGCAGCTTCGGGACCAGCCCTCAAGGGACCCAGTACTTC. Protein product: CASSFGTSPQGTQYF. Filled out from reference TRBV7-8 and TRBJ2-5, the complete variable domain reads GAGVSQSPRYKVAKRGQDVALRCDPISGHVSLFWYQQALGQGPEFLTYFQNEAQLDKSGLPSDRFFAERPEGSVSTLKIQRTQQEDSAVYLCASSFGTSPQGTQYFGPGTRLLVL.

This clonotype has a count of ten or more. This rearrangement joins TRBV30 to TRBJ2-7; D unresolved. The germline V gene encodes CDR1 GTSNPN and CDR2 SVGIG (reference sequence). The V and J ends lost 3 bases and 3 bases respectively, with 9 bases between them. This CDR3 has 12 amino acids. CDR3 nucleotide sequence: TGTGCCTGGAGGACGAACTTCTACGAGCAGTACTTC. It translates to CAWRTNFYEQYF.

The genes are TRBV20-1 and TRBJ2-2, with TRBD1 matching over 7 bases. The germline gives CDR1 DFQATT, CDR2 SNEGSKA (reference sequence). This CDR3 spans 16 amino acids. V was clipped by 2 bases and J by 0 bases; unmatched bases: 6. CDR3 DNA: TGCAGTGCTAGACCTGGACAGGCTGCGAACACCGGGGAGCTGTTTTTT. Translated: CSARPGQAANTGELFF.

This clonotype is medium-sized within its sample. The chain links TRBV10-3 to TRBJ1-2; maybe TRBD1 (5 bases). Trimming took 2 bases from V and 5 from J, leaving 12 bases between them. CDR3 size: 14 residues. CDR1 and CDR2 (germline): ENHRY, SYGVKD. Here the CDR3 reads CAISEGTLGYGYTF. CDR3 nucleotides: TGTGCCATCAGTGAGGGGACCCTTGGTTATGGCTACACCTTC.

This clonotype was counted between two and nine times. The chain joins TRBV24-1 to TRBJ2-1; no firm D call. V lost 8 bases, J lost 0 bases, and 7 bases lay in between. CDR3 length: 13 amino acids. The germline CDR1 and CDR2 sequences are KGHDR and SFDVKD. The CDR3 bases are TGTGCCACCACCGACACCTCCTACAATGAGCAGTTCTTC. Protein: CATTDTSYNEQFF.

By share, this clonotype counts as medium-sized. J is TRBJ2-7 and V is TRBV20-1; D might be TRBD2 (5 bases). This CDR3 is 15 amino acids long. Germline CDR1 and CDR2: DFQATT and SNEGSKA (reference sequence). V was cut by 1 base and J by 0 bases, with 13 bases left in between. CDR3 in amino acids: CSARAVAPSSYEQYF. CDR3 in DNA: TGCAGTGCTAGAGCGGTAGCGCCCAGCTCCTACGAGCAGTACTTC.

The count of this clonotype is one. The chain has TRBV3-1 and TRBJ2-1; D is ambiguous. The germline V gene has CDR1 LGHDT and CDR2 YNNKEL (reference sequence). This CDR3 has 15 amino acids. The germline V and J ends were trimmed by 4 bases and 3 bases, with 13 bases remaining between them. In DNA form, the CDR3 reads TGTGCCAGCAGCCGCCCCGGGCAGTACTACAATGAGCAGTTCTTC. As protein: CASSRPGQYYNEQFF.

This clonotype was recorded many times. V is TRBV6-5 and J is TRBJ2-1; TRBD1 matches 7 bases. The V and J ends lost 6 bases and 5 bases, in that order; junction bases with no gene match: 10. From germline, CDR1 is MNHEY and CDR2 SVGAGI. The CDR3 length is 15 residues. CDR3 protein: CASRQGVRRDNEQFF. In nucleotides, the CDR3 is TGTGCCAGCAGGCAGGGGGTCAGACGGGACAATGAGCAGTTCTTC.

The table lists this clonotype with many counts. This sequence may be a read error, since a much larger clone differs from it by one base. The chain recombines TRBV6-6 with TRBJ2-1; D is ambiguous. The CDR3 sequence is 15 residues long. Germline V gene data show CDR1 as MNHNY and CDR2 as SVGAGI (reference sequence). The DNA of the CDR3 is TGTGCCAGCGGTTACCCCAGTTACGCCAACAATGAGCAGTTCTTC. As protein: CASGYPSYANNEQFF.

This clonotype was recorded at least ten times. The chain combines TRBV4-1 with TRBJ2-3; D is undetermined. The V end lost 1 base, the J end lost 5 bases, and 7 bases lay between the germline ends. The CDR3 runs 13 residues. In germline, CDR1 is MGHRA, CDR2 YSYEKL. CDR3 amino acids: CASSQVVGDTQYF. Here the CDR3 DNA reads TGCGCCAGCAGCCAAGTCGTGGGAGATACGCAGTATTTT.

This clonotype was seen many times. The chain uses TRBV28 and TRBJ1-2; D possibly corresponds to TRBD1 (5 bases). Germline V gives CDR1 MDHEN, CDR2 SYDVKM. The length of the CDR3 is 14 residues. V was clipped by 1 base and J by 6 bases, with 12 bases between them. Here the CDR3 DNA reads TGTGCCAGCAGTTTATTGCAGGGAGGGAATGGCTACACCTTC. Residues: CASSLLQGGNGYTF.

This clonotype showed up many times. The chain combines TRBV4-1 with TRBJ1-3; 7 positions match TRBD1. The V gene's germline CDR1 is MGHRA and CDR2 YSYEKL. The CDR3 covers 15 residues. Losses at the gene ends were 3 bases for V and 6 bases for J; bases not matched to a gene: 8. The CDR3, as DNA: TGCGCCAGCAGCCACGAAAGGGACAGAAAAAACACCATATATTTT. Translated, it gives CASSHERDRKNTIYF.

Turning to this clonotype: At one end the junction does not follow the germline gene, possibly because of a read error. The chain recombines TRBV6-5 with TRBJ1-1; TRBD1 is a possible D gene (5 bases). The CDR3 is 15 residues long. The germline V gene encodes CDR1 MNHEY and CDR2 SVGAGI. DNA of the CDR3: TGTGCCAGCATGGGGGGAGGGGCCCCGAACACTGGAGCTTTCTTT. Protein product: CASMGGGAPNTGAFF.

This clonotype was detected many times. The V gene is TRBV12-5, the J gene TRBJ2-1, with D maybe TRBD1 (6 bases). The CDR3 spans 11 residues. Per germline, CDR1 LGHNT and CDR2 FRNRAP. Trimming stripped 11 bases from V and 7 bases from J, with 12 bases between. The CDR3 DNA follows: TGTGCTTCATGGGGGCAAAATGAGCAGTTCTTC. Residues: CASWGQNEQFF.

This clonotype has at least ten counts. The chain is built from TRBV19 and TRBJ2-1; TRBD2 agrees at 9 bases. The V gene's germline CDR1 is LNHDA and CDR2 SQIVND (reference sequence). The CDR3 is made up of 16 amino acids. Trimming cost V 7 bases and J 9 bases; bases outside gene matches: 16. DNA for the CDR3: TGTGCCAGTATGGGGAGACTAGCGGCACATAGCAGTGAGCAGTTCTTC. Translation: CASMGRLAAHSSEQFF.

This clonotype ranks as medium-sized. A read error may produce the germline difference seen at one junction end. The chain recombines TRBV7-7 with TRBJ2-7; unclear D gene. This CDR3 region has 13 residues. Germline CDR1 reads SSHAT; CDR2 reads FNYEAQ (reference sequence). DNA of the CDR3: TGTGCTAGCAGCTTAAACTTCTACTACGAGCAGTACTTC. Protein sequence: CASSLNFYYEQYF.

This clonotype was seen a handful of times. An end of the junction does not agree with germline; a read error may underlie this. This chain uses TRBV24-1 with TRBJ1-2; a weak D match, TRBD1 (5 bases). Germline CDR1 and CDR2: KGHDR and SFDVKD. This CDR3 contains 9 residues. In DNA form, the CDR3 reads TGTGCCACCAGTGACCGGGACTCCTTC. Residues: CATSDRDSF.

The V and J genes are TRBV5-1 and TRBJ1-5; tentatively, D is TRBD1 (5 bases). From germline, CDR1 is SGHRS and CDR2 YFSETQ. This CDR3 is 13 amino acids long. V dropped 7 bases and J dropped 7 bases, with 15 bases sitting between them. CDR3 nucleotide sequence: TGCGCCAGCCTCGGGGACCCTGGACAGCCCCAGCATTTT. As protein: CASLGDPGQPQHF.

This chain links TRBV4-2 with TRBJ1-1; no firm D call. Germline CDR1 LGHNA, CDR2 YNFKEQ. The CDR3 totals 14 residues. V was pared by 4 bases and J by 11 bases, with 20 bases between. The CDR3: CASSPFQEKRGAFF. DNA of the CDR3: TGTGCCAGCAGCCCCTTCCAGGAAAAACGTGGGGCTTTCTTT.

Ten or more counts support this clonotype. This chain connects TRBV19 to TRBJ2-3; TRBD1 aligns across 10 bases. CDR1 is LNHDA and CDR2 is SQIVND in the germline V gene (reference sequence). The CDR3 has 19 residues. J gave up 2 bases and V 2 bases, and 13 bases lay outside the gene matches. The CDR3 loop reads CASSIRGLRQGANTDTQYF. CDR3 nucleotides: TGTGCCAGTAGTATACGGGGGTTGAGACAGGGGGCTAACACAGATACGCAGTATTTT.

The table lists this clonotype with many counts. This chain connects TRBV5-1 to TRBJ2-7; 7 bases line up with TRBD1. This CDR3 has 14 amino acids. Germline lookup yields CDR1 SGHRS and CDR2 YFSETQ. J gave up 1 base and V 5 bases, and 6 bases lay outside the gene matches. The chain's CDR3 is CASSPTGKSYEQYF. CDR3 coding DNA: TGCGCCAGCAGTCCGACAGGGAAGTCCTACGAGCAGTACTTC.

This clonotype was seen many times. CDR3 residues: CASSLRILAGGPVEQFF. CDR3 DNA sequence: TGTGCCAGCAGCCTCCGGATTCTAGCGGGAGGGCCTGTTGAGCAGTTCTTC. The genes are TRBV4-2 and TRBJ2-1; 12 bases fit TRBD2. CDR3 size: 17 residues. V lost 4 bases to trimming and J lost 9 bases; unmatched junction nucleotides: 13. Germline V gene lookup returns CDR1 LGHNA and CDR2 YNFKEQ.

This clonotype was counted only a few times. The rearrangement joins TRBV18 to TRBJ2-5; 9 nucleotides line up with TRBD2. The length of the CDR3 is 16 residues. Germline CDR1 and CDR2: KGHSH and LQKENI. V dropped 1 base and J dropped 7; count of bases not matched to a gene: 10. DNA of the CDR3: TGTGCCAGCTCACCACGAACTAGCGGGTCGGGGGGGACCCAGTACTTC. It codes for CASSPRTSGSGGTQYF. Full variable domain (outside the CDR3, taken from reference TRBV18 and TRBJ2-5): NAGVMQNPRHLVRRRGQEARLRCSPMKGHSHVYWYRQLPEEGLKFMVYLQKENIIDESGMPKERFSAEFPKEGPSILRIQQVVRGDSAAYFCASSPRTSGSGGTQYFGPGTRLLVL.